This T cell receptor (beta chain) was captured by sequencing in a study of blood T cell repertoires in COVID-19. Across the whole study: Both acute and convalescent COVID-19 samples were obtained from the United States, Italy and Spain. Sources were T cells, B-cell-depleted T cells, or PBMCs; the material itself was cDNA or gDNA.

Original methodology: Researchers report that nucleated cell counts were estimated from reference gene primer amplification. The repertoire was sequenced with immunoSEQ multiplex PCR; TCRdb's copy has only in-frame clones and lacks some. V, J and clone size are those of that table, while D and trimming were read from the DNA. The sample contains 85,000 to 130,000 clones, roughly 80% of which appear only once. The length of the CDR3 is 15 residues. The J segment lost 10 bases and the V segment lost 4 bases, leaving 12 bases of the junction unmatched. Germline CDR1 and CDR2: SGDLS and YYNGEE. The V call is TRBV9, the J call TRBJ2-1; 9 bases are a match to TRBD2. Sequencing was carried out using peripheral blood. The sequence came from a woman over 75 with active or convalescent COVID-19. CDR3 loop: CASSPRGSGSREQFF. Written as DNA, the CDR3 is TGTGCCAGCAGCCCCCGGGGTAGCGGGAGTCGGGAGCAGTTCTTC.